The next 5 T cell receptor beta chains were all read from a single sample in a study of T cell repertoires in cytomegalovirus infection. TCRdb fed the reads into MiXCR, producing one record per CDR3 protein. The sample includes hundreds of thousands of distinct CDR3 sequences, about 33% of them seen just once. The sequenced sample consisted of PBMCs. Every receptor here comes from a human donor in good health (CMV status not recorded). Some clones in this sample may be carry-over from other donors' samples.

The chain joins TRBV7-2 to TRBJ2-1; TRBD1 matches at 8 bases. In germline, CDR1 is SGHTA, CDR2 FQGNSA. V was pared by 5 bases and J by 0 bases, with 6 bases of the junction left unmatched. The CDR3 has 16 amino acids. Written as DNA, the CDR3 is TGTGCCAGCAGCATGATTCAGGGGGCCTCCTACAATGAGCAGTTCTTC. Protein: CASSMIQGASYNEQFF. Full variable domain (rest looked up from reference TRBV7-2 and TRBJ2-1): GAGVSQSPSNKVTEKGKDVELRCDPISGHTALYWYRQSLGQGLEFLIYFQGNSAPDKSGLPSDRFSAERTGGSVSTLTIQRTQQEDSAVYLCASSMIQGASYNEQFFGPGTRLTVL.

This clonotype was observed a handful of times. The DNA for the CDR3 is TGTGCCAGCAGTTACTCGACCGGGGGGGGAGGTGATACGCAGTATTTT. Translating gives CASSYSTGGGGDTQYF. The chain combines TRBV6-6 with TRBJ2-3; 8 nucleotides match TRBD2. Germline V gene sequence: CDR1 MNHNY, CDR2 SVGAGI (reference sequence). The CDR3 is made up of 16 amino acids. With V trimmed by 0 bases and J by 6 bases, 8 bases remained unmatched.

This chain links TRBV5-1 with TRBJ2-7; 9 bases match TRBD2. With V trimmed by 4 bases and J by 5 bases, 10 bases remained unmatched. There are 15 residues in the CDR3. The germline V gene encodes CDR1 SGHRS and CDR2 YFSETQ. The CDR3 sequence is CASSPGLAGKNEQYF. CDR3 DNA sequence: TGCGCCAGCAGCCCTGGGCTAGCGGGGAAAAACGAGCAGTACTTC. Supplemented by reference TRBV5-1 and TRBJ2-7, the full variable domain reads KAGVTQTPRYLIKTRGQQVTLSCSPISGHRSVSWYQQTPGQGLQFLFEYFSETQRNKGNFPGRFSGRQFSNSRSEMNVSTLELGDSALYLCASSPGLAGKNEQYFGPGTRLTVT.

This chain links TRBV6-1 with TRBJ2-1; D not resolved. Germline assignment: CDR1 MNHNS and CDR2 SASEGT. The CDR3 contains 12 residues. Deletions cut 3 bases from V and 6 bases from J, with 6 bases between. CDR3 nucleotide sequence: TGTGCCAGCAGTGAGGTCGTCAATGAGCAGTTCTTC. The encoded protein is CASSEVVNEQFF.

This chain joins TRBV6-2 or TRBV6-3 and TRBJ1-2, with D tentatively TRBD1 (5 bases). Germline CDR1 MNHEY, CDR2 SVGEGT. This CDR3 is built from 14 residues. Between the trimmed V and J ends, which lost 5 bases and 4 bases, there was a span of 14 bases. The CDR3 coding sequence is TGTGCCAGCAGTGCCGGCGGGGGAAGCTATGGCTACACCTTC. The encoded protein is CASSAGGGSYGYTF.